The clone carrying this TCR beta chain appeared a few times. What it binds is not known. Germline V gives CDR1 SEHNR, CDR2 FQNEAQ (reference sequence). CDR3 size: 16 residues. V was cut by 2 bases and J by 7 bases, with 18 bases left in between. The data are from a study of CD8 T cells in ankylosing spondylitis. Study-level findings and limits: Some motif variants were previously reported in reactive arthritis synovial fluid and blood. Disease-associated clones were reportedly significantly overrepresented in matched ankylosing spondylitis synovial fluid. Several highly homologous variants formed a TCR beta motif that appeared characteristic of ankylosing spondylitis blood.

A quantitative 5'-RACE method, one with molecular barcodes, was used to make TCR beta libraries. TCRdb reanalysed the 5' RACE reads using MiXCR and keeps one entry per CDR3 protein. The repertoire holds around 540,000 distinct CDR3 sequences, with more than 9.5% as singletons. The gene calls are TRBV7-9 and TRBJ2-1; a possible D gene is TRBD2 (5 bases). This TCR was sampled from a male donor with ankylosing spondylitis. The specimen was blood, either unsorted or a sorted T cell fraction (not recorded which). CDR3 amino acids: CASSLLEEARGNEQFF. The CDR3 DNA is TGTGCCAGCAGCTTACTCGAGGAAGCGAGAGGGAATGAGCAGTTCTTC.